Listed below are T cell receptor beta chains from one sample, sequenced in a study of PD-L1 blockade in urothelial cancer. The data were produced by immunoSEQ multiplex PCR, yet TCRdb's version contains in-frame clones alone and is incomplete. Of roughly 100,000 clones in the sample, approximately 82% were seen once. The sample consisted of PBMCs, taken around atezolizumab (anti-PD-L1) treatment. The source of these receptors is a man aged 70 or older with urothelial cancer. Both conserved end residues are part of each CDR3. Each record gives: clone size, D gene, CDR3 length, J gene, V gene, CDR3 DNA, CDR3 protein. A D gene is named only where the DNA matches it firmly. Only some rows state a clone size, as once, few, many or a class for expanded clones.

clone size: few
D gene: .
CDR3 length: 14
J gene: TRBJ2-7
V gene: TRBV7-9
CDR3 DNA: TGTGCCAGCAGCCCAAGACAGAGCTCCTACGAGCAGTACTTC
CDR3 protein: CASSPRQSSYEQYF

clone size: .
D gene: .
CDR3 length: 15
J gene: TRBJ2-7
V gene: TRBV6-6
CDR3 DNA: TGTGCCAGCAGTTACTCGGCAGGCGCTGCCTACGAGCAGTACTTC
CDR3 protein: CASSYSAGAAYEQYF

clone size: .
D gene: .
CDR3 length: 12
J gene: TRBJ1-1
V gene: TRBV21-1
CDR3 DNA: TGTGCCAGCAGTCAGGGGGAAACTGAAGCTTTCTTT
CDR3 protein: CASSQGETEAFF

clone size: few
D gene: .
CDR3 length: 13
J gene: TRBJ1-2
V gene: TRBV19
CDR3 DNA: TGTGCCAGTAGTATGGCGGTCAGTTCTGGCTACACCTTC
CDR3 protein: CASSMAVSSGYTF

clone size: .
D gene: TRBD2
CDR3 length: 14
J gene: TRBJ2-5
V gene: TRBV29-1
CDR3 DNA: TGCAGCGTTCGACTAGCGGGGGGTCGGGAGACCCAGTACTTC
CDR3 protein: CSVRLAGGRETQYF

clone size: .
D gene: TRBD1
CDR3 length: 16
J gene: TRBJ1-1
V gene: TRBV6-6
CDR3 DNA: TGTGCCAGCACCTCCATGCGGGAGGGGGCAAACACTGAAGCTTTCTTT
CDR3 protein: CASTSMREGANTEAFF

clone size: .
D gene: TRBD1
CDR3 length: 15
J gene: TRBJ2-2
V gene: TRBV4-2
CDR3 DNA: TGTGCCAGCAGCCAAGCACAGGGGCCCACCGGGGAGCTGTTTTTT
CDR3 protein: CASSQAQGPTGELFF

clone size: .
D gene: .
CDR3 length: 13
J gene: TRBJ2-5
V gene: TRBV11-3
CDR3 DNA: TGTGCCAGCAGCTTGGGCGGGGTTGAGACCCAGTACTTC
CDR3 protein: CASSLGGVETQYF

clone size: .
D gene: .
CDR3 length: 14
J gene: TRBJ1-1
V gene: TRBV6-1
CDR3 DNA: TGTGCCAGCAGCACGGAGGCCTCGGACACTGAAGCTTTCTTT
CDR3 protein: CASSTEASDTEAFF

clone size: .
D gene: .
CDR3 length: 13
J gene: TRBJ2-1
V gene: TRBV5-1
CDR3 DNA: TGCGCCAGCAGCTTAACAGAGAACAATGAGCAGTTCTTC
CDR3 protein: CASSLTENNEQFF

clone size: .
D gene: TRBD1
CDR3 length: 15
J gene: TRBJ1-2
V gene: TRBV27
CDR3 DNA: TGTGCCAGCAGTCTGACAGGGGGTCCCGGCTATGGCTACACCTTC
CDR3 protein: CASSLTGGPGYGYTF

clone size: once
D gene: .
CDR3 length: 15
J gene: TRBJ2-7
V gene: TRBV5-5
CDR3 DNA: TGTGCCAGCTCCCGGACGGGATCCGGATTCTACGAGCAGTACTTC
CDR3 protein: CASSRTGSGFYEQYF

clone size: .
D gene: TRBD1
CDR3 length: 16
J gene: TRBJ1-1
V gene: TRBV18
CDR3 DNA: TGTGCCAGCTCAGTTTTGACAGGGGTTAGGAACACTGAAGCTTTCTTT
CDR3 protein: CASSVLTGVRNTEAFF

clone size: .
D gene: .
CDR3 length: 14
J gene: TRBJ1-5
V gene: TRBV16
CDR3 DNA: TGTGCCAGCAGCCCCGGGAGGGATCATCAGCCCCAGCATTTT
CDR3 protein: CASSPGRDHQPQHF

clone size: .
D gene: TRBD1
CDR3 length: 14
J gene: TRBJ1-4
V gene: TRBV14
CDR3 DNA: TGTGCCAGCAGCCCCACAGGGGTTGGCGAAAAACTGTTTTTT
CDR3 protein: CASSPTGVGEKLFF

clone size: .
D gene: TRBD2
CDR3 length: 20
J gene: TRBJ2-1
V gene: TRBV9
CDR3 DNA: TGTGCCAGCAGCGTAGGTATCATGGCTAGCGGGAGATGGGGACGCAATGAGCAGTTCTTC
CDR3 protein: CASSVGIMASGRWGRNEQFF

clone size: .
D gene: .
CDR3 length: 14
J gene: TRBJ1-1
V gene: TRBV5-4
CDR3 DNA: TGTGCCAGCGCAACAGGGCTTATGAACACTGAAGCTTTCTTT
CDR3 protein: CASATGLMNTEAFF

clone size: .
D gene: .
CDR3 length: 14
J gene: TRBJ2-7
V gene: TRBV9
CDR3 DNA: TGTGCCAGCAGCAATCAAAGGGGGGGACGCGAGCAGTACTTC
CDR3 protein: CASSNQRGGREQYF

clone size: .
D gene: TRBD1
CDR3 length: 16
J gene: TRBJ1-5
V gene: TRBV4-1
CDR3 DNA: TGCGCCAGCAGCCAAGCTCGGACAGGGCTTGGCCAGCCCCAGCATTTT
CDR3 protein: CASSQARTGLGQPQHF

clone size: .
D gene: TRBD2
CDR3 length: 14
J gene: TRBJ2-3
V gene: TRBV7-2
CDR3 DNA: TGTGCCAGCAGCCCTGGGGGGGGCACAGATACGCAGTATTTT
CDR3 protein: CASSPGGGTDTQYF

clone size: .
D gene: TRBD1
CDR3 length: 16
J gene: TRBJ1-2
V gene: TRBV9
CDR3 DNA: TGTGCCAGCAGCGTGTCAGGGGGAATTGTGAACTATGGCTACACCTTC
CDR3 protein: CASSVSGGIVNYGYTF

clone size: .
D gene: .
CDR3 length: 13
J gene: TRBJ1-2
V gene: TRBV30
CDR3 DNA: TGTGCCTGGAGAGCCACAGGGTTTACTGGCTACACCTTC
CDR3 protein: CAWRATGFTGYTF

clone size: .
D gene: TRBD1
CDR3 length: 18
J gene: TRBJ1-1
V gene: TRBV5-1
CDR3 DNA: TGCGCCAGCAGCCCTGGGATGGGACAGGGGGCGCGAAACACTGAAGCTTTCTTT
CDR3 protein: CASSPGMGQGARNTEAFF

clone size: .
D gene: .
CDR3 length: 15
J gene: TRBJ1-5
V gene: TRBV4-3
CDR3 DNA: TGCGCCAGCAGCCAAGATTACCAGGGAAGTCAGCCCCAGCATTTT
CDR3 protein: CASSQDYQGSQPQHF

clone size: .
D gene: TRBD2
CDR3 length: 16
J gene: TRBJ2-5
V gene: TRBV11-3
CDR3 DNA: TGTGCCAGCAGCAACAGACTAGCGGGAGGGGAGGAGACCCAGTACTTC
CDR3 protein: CASSNRLAGGEETQYF

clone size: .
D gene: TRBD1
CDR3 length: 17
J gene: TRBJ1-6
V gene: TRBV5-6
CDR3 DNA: TGTGCCAGCAGTGGGGCCGGGACAGGGGGGAATAATTCACCCCTCCACTTT
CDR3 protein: CASSGAGTGGNNSPLHF

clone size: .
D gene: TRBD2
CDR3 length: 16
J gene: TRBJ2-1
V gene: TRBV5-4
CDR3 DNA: TGTGCCAGCAGCCTTCCCGTAACTAGCGAGCACAATGAGCAGTTCTTC
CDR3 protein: CASSLPVTSEHNEQFF